This entry lists 23 T cell receptor beta chains sequenced from one sample in a study of blood T cell repertoires in COVID-19. Libraries were prepared by immunoSEQ multiplex PCR; TCRdb keeps only in-frame clonotypes and omits some of them. The sample yields 200,000 to 250,000 clones, around 86% seen once. Source material: peripheral blood. All receptors derive from a woman between 50 and 59 years old with COVID-19, enrolled during active disease.

The genes are TRBV18 and TRBJ1-4; 7 bases agree with TRBD1. The CDR3 is 16 amino acids. Germline values: CDR1 KGHSH, CDR2 LQKENI. Unmatched junction bases numbered 9, after V lost 8 bases and J lost 0 bases. The CDR3 DNA reads TGTGCCAGCGCAAGGGACAGACCAGCAACTAATGAAAAACTGTTTTTT. Protein: CASARDRPATNEKLFF.

This rearrangement joins TRBV7-9 to TRBJ1-2; maybe TRBD1 (5 bases). The CDR3 sequence is 15 residues long. V was pared by 5 bases and J by 0 bases, with 13 bases between. CDR1 is SEHNR, CDR2 FQNEAQ, per germline (reference sequence). The CDR3 sequence: CASSSTGVSNYGYTF. Written as DNA, the CDR3 is TGTGCCAGCAGCAGCACGGGGGTGTCTAACTATGGCTACACCTTC. Supplemented by reference TRBV7-9 and TRBJ1-2, the full variable domain reads DTGVSQNPRHKITKRGQNVTFRCDPISEHNRLYWYRQTLGQGPEFLTYFQNEAQLEKSRLLSDRFSAERPKGSFSTLEIQRTEQGDSAMYLCASSSTGVSNYGYTFGSGTRLTVV.

CDR3 bases: TGCGCCAGCAGTGATGGGGTAGCGGGGGGATCCGGGGAGCTGTTTTTT. This translates into CASSDGVAGGSGELFF. The chain couples TRBV10-1 to TRBJ2-2, with 10 bases identical to TRBD2. V lost 3 bases and J lost 6; bases outside the gene matches: 7. Germline CDR1 and CDR2: WNHNN and SYGVQD (reference sequence). The CDR3 length is 16 residues.

This sequence joins TRBV5-4 and TRBJ2-5, with D possibly TRBD2 on 6 matching bases. CDR1 is SGHNT, CDR2 YYREEE, per germline (reference sequence). This CDR3 is built from 16 residues. The V gene lost 1 base and the J gene lost 4 bases, with 17 bases spanning the gap. The CDR3 region has the DNA TGTGCCAGCAGCTTGACCTTACACGGGGGACGAGAGACCCAGTACTTC. Translated: CASSLTLHGGRETQYF.

The V and J genes are TRBV7-2 and TRBJ2-3; 15 nucleotides agree with TRBD2. The CDR3 is 17 amino acids. Trimming took 5 bases from V and 6 from J; bases not matched to a gene: 9. Per germline, CDR1 SGHTA and CDR2 FQGNSA. CDR3 bases: TGTGCCAGCAGCCTTCGGACTAGCGGGGGGGCCCAGGATACGCAGTATTTT. Amino acid sequence: CASSLRTSGGAQDTQYF.

This clone came up a few times. The sample carries other DNA sequences with the same CDR3. The chain couples TRBV11-2 to TRBJ1-5, with D possibly TRBD1 on 5 matching bases. This CDR3 region has 15 residues. The germline V and J ends were trimmed by 0 bases and 1 base, with 7 bases remaining between them. Germline V CDR1 and CDR2: SGHAT, FQNNGV. CDR3 DNA sequence: TGTGCCAGCAGCTTAGAAGCAGGGAGCAATCAGCCCCAGCATTTT. This gives the protein CASSLEAGSNQPQHF.

This rearrangement joins TRBV14 to TRBJ2-6; maybe TRBD2 (5 bases). V was trimmed by 3 bases and J by 0 bases, leaving 12 bases between them. CDR1 and CDR2 (germline): SGHDN, FVKESK. The CDR3 is 17 residues long. In DNA form, the CDR3 reads TGTGCCAGCAGCCACGGGGTCTTCCCCTCTGGGGCCAACGTCCTGACTTTC. This encodes CASSHGVFPSGANVLTF.

The genes are TRBV11-2 and TRBJ2-5, with 10 bases lining up with TRBD2. The germline V gene has CDR1 SGHAT and CDR2 FQNNGV. The CDR3 extends over 15 amino acids. Germline trimming cut 2 bases from V and 4 bases from J; bases unmatched to any gene: 4. The CDR3, as DNA: TGTGCCAGCAGCTTACCTAGCGGGGGTGGAGAGACCCAGTACTTC. Protein product: CASSLPSGGGETQYF.

The chain joins TRBV19 to TRBJ2-5; unclear D gene. Trimming pared 3 bases from V and 4 bases from J, leaving 9 bases between. This CDR3 contains 13 residues. CDR1 is LNHDA, CDR2 SQIVND, per germline (reference sequence). The CDR3 DNA follows: TGTGCCAGTAGTATTAGCCAGCGAGAGACCCAGTACTTC. The encoded protein is CASSISQRETQYF.

The V call is TRBV5-1, the J call TRBJ2-7; D is undetermined. This CDR3 has 14 residues. In germline, CDR1 is SGHRS, CDR2 YFSETQ. Between the trimmed V and J ends, which lost 0 bases and 0 bases, there was a span of 7 bases. The CDR3 region is CASSLDTSSYEQYV. The CDR3 DNA sequence: TGCGCCAGCAGCTTGGATACAAGCTCCTACGAGCAGTACGTC.

V usage is TRBV24-1 and J usage is TRBJ1-2; D gene unclear. In germline, CDR1 is KGHDR, CDR2 SFDVKD. There are 15 residues in the CDR3. Trimming shortened V by 2 bases and J by 4 bases, and 13 bases separated the two germline ends. The CDR3: CATSDSSGGFYGYTF. CDR3 sequence (DNA): TGTGCCACCAGTGATTCCTCAGGAGGATTCTATGGCTACACCTTC.

A few counts support this clone. The rearrangement links TRBV18 to TRBJ1-2, with a weak D call TRBD1 (5 bases). This CDR3 has 19 residues. V was pared by 0 bases and J by 0 bases, with 20 bases between. Germline V gene sequence: CDR1 KGHSH, CDR2 LQKENI. The CDR3 sequence is CASSPPRAGSLSANYGYTF. The CDR3 DNA sequence: TGTGCCAGCTCACCACCCAGGGCAGGGTCGTTGTCAGCTAACTATGGCTACACCTTC. Combining the CDR3 with reference TRBV18 and TRBJ1-2 gives the whole variable domain NAGVMQNPRHLVRRRGQEARLRCSPMKGHSHVYWYRQLPEEGLKFMVYLQKENIIDESGMPKERFSAEFPKEGPSILRIQQVVRGDSAAYFCASSPPRAGSLSANYGYTFGSGTRLTVV.

The chain employs TRBV5-5 and TRBJ1-2, with no clear D. Trimming shortened V by 4 bases and J by 2 bases, and 15 bases separated the two germline ends. The CDR3 is made up of 15 amino acids. Germline V gene sequence: CDR1 SGHKS, CDR2 YYEKEE (reference sequence). The CDR3: CASSPSSSTNYGYTF. The CDR3 region has the DNA TGTGCCAGCAGCCCAAGTAGCAGTACAAACTATGGCTACACCTTC. Drawing the rest from reference TRBV5-5 and TRBJ1-2, the complete variable domain is DAGVTQSPTHLIKTRGQQVTLRCSPISGHKSVSWYQQVLGQGPQFIFQYYEKEERGRGNFPDRFSARQFPNYSSELNVNALLLGDSALYLCASSPSSSTNYGYTFGSGTRLTVV.

The chain carries TRBV9 and TRBJ1-2; 9 nucleotides align to TRBD1. Germline trimming cut 4 bases from V and 10 bases from J; bases unmatched to any gene: 17. The CDR3 consists of 16 residues. Germline values: CDR1 SGDLS, CDR2 YYNGEE. Written as DNA, the CDR3 is TGTGCCAGCAGCCCATTGGGGAACCCGGGACAGGGAGCCTACACCTTC. It codes for CASSPLGNPGQGAYTF.

This clone has just one count. The rearrangement joins TRBV19 to TRBJ1-2; TRBD1 aligns across 7 bases. The CDR3 contains 14 residues. The ends lost 7 bases at V and 4 bases at J; junction bases unmatched: 9. CDR1 and CDR2 (germline): LNHDA, SQIVND (reference sequence). The CDR3 DNA reads TGTGCCAGTACCCCAACCGGGACAGTCTATGGCTACACCTTC. It translates to CASTPTGTVYGYTF.

The rearrangement uses TRBV4-1 and TRBJ1-2; TRBD1 matches at 9 bases. This CDR3 has 13 residues. CDR1 MGHRA and CDR2 YSYEKL come from the germline V gene. Unmatched junction bases numbered 4, after V lost 4 bases and J lost 7 bases. CDR3 DNA: TGCGCCAGCAGCCCACAGGGGGCAGGTGGCTACACCTTC. Translated: CASSPQGAGGYTF.

The V gene is TRBV11-2, the J gene TRBJ1-2; D is possibly TRBD1 (6 bases). The CDR3 sequence is 17 residues long. Per germline, CDR1 SGHAT and CDR2 FQNNGV. The V end lost 6 bases, the J end lost 1 base, and 21 bases lay between the germline ends. CDR3 loop: CASSDGDRFIFNYGYTF. For the CDR3, the DNA is TGTGCCAGCAGTGACGGAGACAGGTTTATCTTTAACTATGGCTACACCTTC.

The chain employs TRBV19 and TRBJ2-3, with D uncertain. The germline V gene has CDR1 LNHDA and CDR2 SQIVND (reference sequence). V lost 3 bases to trimming and J lost 6 bases, with 10 bases between them. CDR3 length: 13 amino acids. DNA for the CDR3: TGTGCCAGTAGTATCCCCCCGGTGGATACGCAGTATTTT. Its translation: CASSIPPVDTQYF.

As for this clone: The junction and the germline gene differ at one end; a read error may be behind it. This chain joins TRBV7-8 and TRBJ2-3; 8 nucleotides align to TRBD2. This CDR3 region has 12 residues. Germline lookup yields CDR1 SGHVS and CDR2 FQNEAQ. CDR3 sequence: CASSSYGLASDF. For the CDR3, the DNA is TGTGCCAGCAGCTCGTACGGACTAGCATCGGATTTT. Together with reference TRBV7-8 and TRBJ2-3, the CDR3 gives the full variable domain: GAGVSQSPRYKVAKRGQDVALRCDPISGHVSLFWYQQALGQGPEFLTYFQNEAQLDKSGLPSDRFFAERPEGSVSTLKIQRTQQEDSAVYLCASSSYGLASDFGPGTRLTVL.

The chain links TRBV4-3 to TRBJ2-3; 9 bases agree with TRBD2. The J segment lost 3 bases and the V segment lost 4 bases, leaving 2 bases of the junction unmatched. The germline gives CDR1 LGHNA, CDR2 YSLEER. This CDR3 spans 14 amino acids. Here the CDR3 DNA reads TGCGCCAGCAGCCTAGCGGGGGAGACAGATACGCAGTATTTT. Translation: CASSLAGETDTQYF.

The gene calls are TRBV9 and TRBJ2-2; TRBD2 aligns across 7 bases. CDR3 size: 14 residues. V gave up 0 bases and J gave up 6 bases; unmatched junction bases: 2. The germline CDR1 and CDR2 sequences are SGDLS and YYNGEE. The chain's CDR3 is CASSVGGGSGELFF. DNA of the CDR3: TGTGCCAGCAGCGTAGGGGGAGGGTCCGGGGAGCTGTTTTTT.

The chain uses TRBV30 and TRBJ2-6; TRBD1 might be the D (5 bases). CDR3 length: 16 residues. Germline lookup yields CDR1 GTSNPN and CDR2 SVGIG (reference sequence). V lost 4 bases, J lost 0 bases, and 13 bases lay in between. The CDR3 coding sequence is TGTGCCTGGAATCAGGGCGGAAACTCTGGGGCCAACGTCCTGACTTTC. It codes for CAWNQGGNSGANVLTF.

The V and J genes are TRBV11-2 and TRBJ2-4, with 10 bases lining up with TRBD1. The CDR3 runs to 16 residues. V shed 3 bases, J shed 9 bases, and the junction held 11 bases outside the gene matches. Germline assignment: CDR1 SGHAT and CDR2 FQNNGV. The DNA of the CDR3 is TGTGCCAGCAGCTTCCAGCGACAGGGGGCTTCGGGCATTCAGTACTTC. Translating gives CASSFQRQGASGIQYF.